What follows describes a single T cell receptor (beta chain). The antigen it binds to is not known. Base qualities are not at hand, and no much larger clone is one base apart. TCRbeta CDR3 regions were amplified from genomic DNA using the immunoSEQ Assay, a bias-controlled multiplex PCR. Processing in the source paper ran as follows. The number of nucleated cells in each sample was estimated from the amplification of reference gene primers within the assay. Sequence reads were collapsed and filtered to measure the absolute abundance of every unique TCRbeta CDR3 rearrangement. Productive Simpson clonality was computed per sample as the square root of Simpson's diversity index over productive rearrangements. Entries here come from immuneACCESS through TCRdb and include only in-frame sequences with V and J called. Some clones fail to appear in such tables; in the studies checked, an unresolved V gene covers under half of the shortfall, and the cause of the remainder is unknown. V and J calls and clone size come straight from that table; D and trimming were deduced from the DNA. This sample has approximately 200,000 clones in its table, and 88% of those were observed once. The biggest ten clones account for 2% to 2.5% of the sample.

The data were taken from a study of blood T cell repertoires in COVID-19 (dated by TCRdb to 2018 to 2020). A note on the overall study: Samples covering the acute and convalescent phases of COVID-19 were provided by collaborators in the United States, Italy and Spain. The prospective study material was composed of cDNA or gDNA derived from T cells, B-cell-depleted T cells, or PBMCs. Deeply sampled blood TCRbeta repertoires from subjects exposed to, actively infected with, or recovered from COVID-19 were included in the dataset. The repertoires were released in a freely available public database intended as a resource for research on the immune response to SARS-CoV-2. Samples came from the ongoing ImmuneRACE study (first 160 participants) plus 1,254 subjects from 6 global collaborators. Nearly every sample came with metadata listing a de-identified subject ID, COVID-19 status, age in years and sex. Where available, HLA class I and class II types were obtained from metadata supplied by the sample provider rather than from assay-based typing.

CDR1 and CDR2 are drawn from the germline V gene: SGHVS, FQNEAQ. V loses 6 bases at its end and J loses 4 bases; junction bases beyond the gene matches: 8. Taken from cysteine to phenylalanine, the CDR3 has 16 residues. CDR3 DNA only is kept here, 48 bases in frame from base 1. The full study reports these points: The quantity of clinical and demographic metadata differed by source and by participant and was supplied without curation.

Collaborating institutions collected whole blood in K2EDTA tubes following their own protocols. For TCRbeta analysis, collaborators shipped samples as frozen whole blood, isolated PBMCs, or DNA extracted from either of those sample types. The material sequenced was peripheral blood. The sequence came from a man aged 65 to 85 with active or convalescent COVID-19. The rearranged segments are TRBV7-8 and TRBJ1-4; the junction holds 10 bases that match TRBD1. The DNA reads as follows: TGTGCCAGCAGACACCGACAGGGGGCAGTTAATGAAAAACTGTTTTTT. It is translated as CASRHRQGAVNEKLFF. The CDR3, completed at both ends by the reference TRBV7-8 and TRBJ1-4 genes, gives the full variable domain GAGVSQSPRYKVAKRGQDVALRCDPISGHVSLFWYQQALGQGPEFLTYFQNEAQLDKSGLPSDRFFAERPEGSVSTLKIQRTQQEDSAVYLCASRHRQGAVNEKLFFGSGTQLSVL.